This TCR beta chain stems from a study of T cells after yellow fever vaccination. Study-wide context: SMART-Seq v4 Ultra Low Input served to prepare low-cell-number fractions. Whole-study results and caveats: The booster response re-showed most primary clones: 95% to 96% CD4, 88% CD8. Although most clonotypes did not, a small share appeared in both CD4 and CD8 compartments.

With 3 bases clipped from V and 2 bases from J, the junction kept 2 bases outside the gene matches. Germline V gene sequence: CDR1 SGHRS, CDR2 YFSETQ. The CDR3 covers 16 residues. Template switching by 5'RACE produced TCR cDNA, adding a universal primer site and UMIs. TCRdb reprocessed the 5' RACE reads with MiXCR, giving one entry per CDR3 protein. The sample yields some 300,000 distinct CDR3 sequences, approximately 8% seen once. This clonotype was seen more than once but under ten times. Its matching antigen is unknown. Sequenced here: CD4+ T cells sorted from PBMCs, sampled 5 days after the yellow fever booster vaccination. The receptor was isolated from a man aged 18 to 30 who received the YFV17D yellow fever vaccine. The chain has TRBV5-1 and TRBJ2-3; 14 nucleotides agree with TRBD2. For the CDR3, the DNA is TGCGCCAGCAGCTCGGGACTAGCGGGGGACACAGATACGCAGTATTTT. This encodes CASSSGLAGDTDTQYF.